This T cell receptor (beta chain) originates from a study of shared clonotypes between healthy human individuals (dated by TCRdb to 2019 to 2021). With respect to the entire study: The cohort comprised two women and a few men aged 18 to 49 years. For each donor, three plates each were used for CD4 naive and CD4 memory, two plates were used for CD8 naive, and one plate was used for CD8 memory. To estimate repertoire size and how much clonotypes are shared between individuals, the study performed deep sequencing of blood TCR repertoires from 4 to 6 healthy adults. To increase sequencing depth and limit assay-specific biases, TCR repertoire library preparation and sequencing were carried out by different laboratories using diverse techniques. Each donor's leukapheresis produced roughly between roughly 0.94 and 9.5 billion PBMCs.

The investigation overall reported the following: Pairwise subsampling indicated that sequencing depth was expected to affect the degree of clonotype sharing among donors. The genetic and exposure-history diversity represented was limited by the small number of donors. Naive subsets generally had larger estimated clonotype richness than memory subsets did. Even with the large sequencing depth, rarefaction of the sorted-subset datasets indicated that sequencing was incomplete. Compared with non-shared clonotypes, clonotypes shared by all four sorted-subset donors had higher generation probabilities. Only blood was sampled, and tissue TCR repertoires likely differ from those in blood. When a handful of donors were compared, the shared fraction of clonotypes was about 5.5% for naive CD4, about 4% for naive CD8, 2.3% for memory CD4, and 0.3% to 0.5% for memory CD8.

Notes on this clone: It has no known antigen specificity. Per-base quality was not reported, and no clone a single base away is much larger than it.

Healthy HIV-negative adults with no recently reported acute infections or vaccinations were included as donors. Every donor was a Caucasian adult residing in Nashville, Tennessee, USA. CD4+ T cells were enriched by magnetic negative selection; naive cells were then positively selected on CD45RA, and the negative fraction formed the memory subset. Blood was obtained by leukapheresis, after which PBMCs were separated by Ficoll-Histopaque density gradient centrifugation and cryopreserved in liquid nitrogen vapor phase. Analytical flow cytometry was used to check the purity and quantity of every magnetically sorted T cell population. Genomic DNA was isolated from each sorted fraction and quantified by UV absorbance on a Nanodrop 2000c. Using the deep immunoSEQ assay, multiplex PCR amplified TCR CDR3 regions from genomic DNA. Extracted genomic DNA from each cell subset was spread evenly across all wells of several immunoSEQ 96-well plates, with each plate serving as a replicate. For sorted subsets, approximately 0.2 ug of genomic DNA, equivalent to 30,000 or so T cell genomes, went into each replicate PCR. Purified libraries were measured with a Qubit 3.0 fluorometer, size-checked on a Bioanalyzer 2100, and measured again with the KAPA Library Quantification kit. Every immunoSEQ 96-well plate was sequenced on a separate single-read 150-cycle Illumina NextSeq 550 flow cell. The original methods were these. Because the immunoSEQ output held only junctional sequences and lacked quality scores, the filtering could not match the filtering applied to full-length reads. Sequences were annotated with PyIR, a Python wrapper for IgBLAST v1.9, and V/J genes and CDR3 were assigned using IMGT germline references. Reads with weak V/J assignments (E-value above 1e-6), missing CDR3, stop codons, out-of-frame junctions, or ambiguous translated residues were removed. V3J clonotypes were defined by identical inferred V gene, J gene, and CDR3 amino acid sequence. Percentage overlap between repertoires was calculated by dividing the number of shared unique clonotypes by the size of the smaller repertoire. Richness of each repertoire was evaluated using RTK rarefaction, the Chao1 estimator, and Recon v2.1 estimates of unobserved clonotypes. Generation probabilities were computed with OLGA for all TCRbeta clonotypes obtained by the gDNA method from several donors. As stored in TCRdb, this immuneACCESS dataset retains in-frame rearrangements with V and J assigned. A fraction of the clones does not appear; measured against another copy, unresolved V genes explain less than half of the discrepancy, and the remainder lacks a known reason. For V, J and clone size, that table is used; D and trimming come from the DNA. The sample data list 2 million to 2.5 million clones, and 92% of these were observed just once. Of the sample, about 0.41% falls within the top ten clones.

Specimen: naive CD4+ T cells from PBMCs. The cell subset or site label, as the study defines it: CD45RA+ positively selected. The clonotype originates from a man aged 18 to 29 in good health. Some clones in this sample may be carry-over from other donors' samples.

The DNA sequence is TGTGCCAGCAGCTCCCCTACAGGAGCCTCCTACAATGAGCAGTTCTTC. It codes for CASSSPTGASYNEQFF. The rearrangement joined TRBV5-4 to TRBJ2-1; D gene: possibly TRBD1, on 5 matching bases. The CDR3 spans 16 residues, from the cysteine through the phenylalanine. Only the CDR3 region is kept as DNA, spanning 48 bases read in frame from base 1. Trimming at the junction amounts to 3 bases on V and 0 bases on J, and the germline ends lie 13 bases apart. For CDR1 and CDR2, the germline V gene (reference sequence) lists SGHNT and YYREEE. Where the CDR3 stops, the reference TRBV5-4 and TRBJ2-1 genes take over; the full variable domain is ETGVTQSPTHLIKTRGQQVTLRCSSQSGHNTVSWYQQALGQGPQFIFQYYREEENGRGNFPPRFSGLQFPNYSSELNVNALELDDSALYLCASSSPTGASYNEQFFGPGTRLTVL.